This T cell receptor (beta chain) was recovered during a study of T cells in Graves' hyperthyroidism and ophthalmopathy. The TCR beta CDR3 regions underwent amplification using RNA transcripts as the source. First-round RT-PCR of the TCR CDR3 relied on the HTBI primer set. TCRdb used MiXCR to reprocess the multiplex PCR reads, holding one entry per CDR3 protein. The sample lists approximately 490,000 distinct CDR3 sequences, less than 25% occurring once. This clonotype was seen at least ten times. Germline CDR1 and CDR2: SNHLY and FYNNEI. The CDR3 is 14 residues long. Trimming cost V 7 bases and J 4 bases; bases outside gene matches: 7.

The chain joins TRBV2 to TRBJ2-3; TRBD1 aligns across 8 bases. This clonotype originated in a woman in her seventies with Graves' ophthalmopathy. The sample was blood. The CDR3 DNA reads as TGTGCCAGCAACCTGGACAGGGTAGCAGATACGCAGTATTTT. It translates to CASNLDRVADTQYF.